Below, one T cell receptor (beta chain) is given with its context. Its specificity is unknown. The table came from immunoSEQ multiplex PCR; TCRdb's copy has only in-frame clones and leaves some out. Here the sample spans fewer than 100,000 clones, around nine tenths being singletons. The CDR3 sequence is 16 residues long. With 2 bases clipped from V and 0 bases from J, the junction kept 4 bases outside the gene matches. The germline gives CDR1 MNHEY, CDR2 SVGAGI. This sample was taken from a study of PD-1 blockade in classical Hodgkin lymphoma. Study background: Intravenous nivolumab at 3 mg/kg was given to patients every 2 weeks. General study results and limits: Why the repertoires differ is still unclear, perhaps disease activity or prior therapy.

Brentuximab vedotin exposure varied, and every patient relapsed after autologous stem cell transplantation. Patients' outcomes at their best amounted to complete response, partial response or progressive disease. J is TRBJ1-5 and V is TRBV6-5; 7 bases agree with TRBD1. This TCR derives from a human donor with classical Hodgkin lymphoma. The specimen comprised peripheral blood mononuclear cells (PBMCs), sampled at baseline. The CDR3 region is CASSYDREFSNQPQHF. The CDR3 DNA follows: TGTGCCAGCAGTTACGACAGGGAGTTTAGCAATCAGCCCCAGCATTTT.